This entry describes one TCR beta chain. Its specificity is not known. The J segment lost 7 bases and the V segment lost 2 bases, leaving 15 bases of the junction unmatched. CDR1 is SGHAT and CDR2 is FQNNGV in the germline V gene. CDR3 length equals 17 residues. This entry comes from a study of CD8 T cells in ankylosing spondylitis. Study outcomes and limitations: A TCR beta motif of under 10 highly homologous variants appeared characteristic of ankylosing spondylitis blood.

TCRdb fed the 5' RACE reads into MiXCR, producing one record per CDR3 protein. The table includes around 480,000 distinct CDR3 sequences, 17% detected once. Sequencing was performed on blood, either unsorted or a sorted T cell fraction (not recorded which). This receptor was identified in a male donor with ankylosing spondylitis. The chain links TRBV11-2 to TRBJ2-7, with TRBD2 matching over 9 bases. CDR3 amino acids: CASSLIQTLAGPGEQYF. In nucleotides, the CDR3 is TGTGCCAGCAGCTTAATCCAAACCCTAGCGGGACCGGGAGAGCAGTACTTC.